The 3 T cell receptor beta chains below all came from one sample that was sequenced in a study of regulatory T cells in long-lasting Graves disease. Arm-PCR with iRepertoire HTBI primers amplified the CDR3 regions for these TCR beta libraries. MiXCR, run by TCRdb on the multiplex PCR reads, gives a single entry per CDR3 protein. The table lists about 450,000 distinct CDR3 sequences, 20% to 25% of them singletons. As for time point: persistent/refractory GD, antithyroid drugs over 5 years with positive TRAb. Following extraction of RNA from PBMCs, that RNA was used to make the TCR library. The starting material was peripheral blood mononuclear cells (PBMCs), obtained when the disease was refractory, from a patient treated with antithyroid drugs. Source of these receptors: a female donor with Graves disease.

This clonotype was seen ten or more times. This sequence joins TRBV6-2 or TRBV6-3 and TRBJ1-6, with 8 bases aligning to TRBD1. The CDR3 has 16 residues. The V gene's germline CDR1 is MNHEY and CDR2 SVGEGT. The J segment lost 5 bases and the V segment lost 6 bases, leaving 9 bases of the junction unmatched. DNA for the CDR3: TGTGCCAGCAGATCCGGACAGGGAGGGGATAATTCACCCCTCCACTTT. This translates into CASRSGQGGDNSPLHF.

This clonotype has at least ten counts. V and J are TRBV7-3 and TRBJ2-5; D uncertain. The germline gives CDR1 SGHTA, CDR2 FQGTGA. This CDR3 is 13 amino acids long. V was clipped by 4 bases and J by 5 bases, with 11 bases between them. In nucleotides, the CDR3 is TGTGCCAGCAGCTCCGGGTTGGGGGAGACCCAGTACTTC. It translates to CASSSGLGETQYF.

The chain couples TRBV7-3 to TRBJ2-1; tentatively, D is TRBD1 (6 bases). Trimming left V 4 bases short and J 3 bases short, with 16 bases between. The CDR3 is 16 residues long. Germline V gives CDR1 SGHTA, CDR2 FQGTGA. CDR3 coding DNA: TGTGCCAGCAGCTCCCAACCCACAGGGCGCTACAATGAGCAGTTCTTC. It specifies CASSSQPTGRYNEQFF.